This entry lists 25 T cell receptor beta chains sequenced from one sample in a study of PD-1 blockade in classical Hodgkin lymphoma. Relapses following autologous stem cell transplantation were seen in all patients, with brentuximab vedotin exposure varying. Data came from immunoSEQ multiplex PCR; TCRdb stores just in-frame clones and leaves some out. The data hold fewer than 50,000 clones, with around 86% observed a single time. Sequencing was performed on peripheral blood mononuclear cells (PBMCs), taken before the second cycle of nivolumab. The receptors were gathered from a human donor with classical Hodgkin lymphoma.

This chain links TRBV4-3 with TRBJ2-2; no reliable D call. V was shortened by 6 bases and J by 2 bases, with 10 bases between the two germline ends. The CDR3 is 14 residues long. CDR1 and CDR2 from the germline V gene are LGHNA and YSLEER. CDR3 amino acids: CASSYLPNTGELFF. As DNA, the CDR3 is TGCGCCAGCAGTTACCTACCCAACACCGGGGAGCTGTTTTTT.

The chain employs TRBV4-1 and TRBJ2-5, with 11 bases lining up with TRBD2. Trimming took 6 bases from V and 5 from J; bases not matched to a gene: 8. Per germline, CDR1 MGHRA and CDR2 YSYEKL. There are 15 residues in the CDR3. The CDR3 bases are TGCGCCAGCAGTTCCGGACTAGCGGGCGGGGAGACCCAGTACTTC. Protein sequence: CASSSGLAGGETQYF.

In this sample, this clone turned up once. The V and J genes are TRBV13 and TRBJ1-4; unclear D gene. The germline V gene encodes CDR1 PRHDT and CDR2 FYEKMQ (reference sequence). This CDR3 has 16 amino acids. V lost 5 bases and J lost 7, with 20 bases in between. The chain's CDR3 is CASSPFASGGLEKLFF. CDR3 nucleotides: TGTGCCAGCAGCCCGTTTGCATCGGGAGGGCTTGAAAAACTGTTTTTT.

V usage is TRBV7-9 and J usage is TRBJ1-3; possibly TRBD1 for D (6 bases). V lost 4 bases to trimming and J lost 0 bases, with 16 bases between them. The CDR3 runs 17 residues. Germline values: CDR1 SEHNR, CDR2 FQNEAQ (reference sequence). CDR3 nucleotide sequence: TGTGCCAGCAGCTCACAGGGCTTCCGAACCTCTGGAAACACCATATATTTT. It is translated as CASSSQGFRTSGNTIYF.

This clone occurred once. The chain employs TRBV9 and TRBJ2-1; D is undetermined. CDR1 and CDR2 (germline): SGDLS, YYNGEE. The CDR3 runs 14 residues. Between the trimmed V and J ends, which lost 0 bases and 8 bases, there was a span of 12 bases. The CDR3 sequence is CASSVAETIHEQFF. DNA of the CDR3: TGTGCCAGCAGCGTAGCTGAGACAATCCATGAGCAGTTCTTC.

The V call is TRBV7-6, the J call TRBJ2-1; perhaps TRBD2 as D (5 bases). The germline gives CDR1 SGHVS, CDR2 FNYEAQ. The germline V and J ends were trimmed by 4 bases and 4 bases, with 14 bases remaining between them. The CDR3 is made up of 15 amino acids. The CDR3 DNA sequence: TGTGCCAGCAGCTATGGTCCTACGGGGTACAATGAGCAGTTCTTC. The encoded protein is CASSYGPTGYNEQFF.

This clone has just one count. The V gene is TRBV29-1, the J gene TRBJ2-7; 7 positions match TRBD1. V dropped 6 bases and J dropped 7; count of bases not matched to a gene: 9. The germline V gene has CDR1 SQVTM and CDR2 ANQGSEA. The CDR3 has 12 amino acids. Written as DNA, the CDR3 is TGCAGCGTCACGACAGGGCCTAAAGAGCAGTACTTC. It codes for CSVTTGPKEQYF.

This chain links TRBV9 with TRBJ1-1, with unresolved D. The V gene lost 2 bases and the J gene lost 2 bases, with 10 bases spanning the gap. Per germline, CDR1 SGDLS and CDR2 YYNGEE. This CDR3 spans 14 amino acids. CDR3 sequence: CASSVLDGNTEAFF. Written as DNA, the CDR3 is TGTGCCAGCAGCGTTTTAGACGGCAACACTGAAGCTTTCTTT.

This chain links TRBV11-2 with TRBJ2-7; TRBD2 matches at 9 bases. V gave up 1 base and J gave up 6 bases; unmatched junction bases: 7. The length of the CDR3 is 15 residues. Germline V gene data show CDR1 as SGHAT and CDR2 as FQNNGV. CDR3 nucleotides: TGTGCCAGCAGCTTAGCAGGACTAGCGCCTAGCGAGCAGTACTTC. It codes for CASSLAGLAPSEQYF.

The gene calls are TRBV7-9 and TRBJ1-3, with D uncertain. Trimming took 1 base from V and 3 from J, leaving 10 bases between them. The CDR3 loop spans 15 amino acids. Germline CDR1 and CDR2: SEHNR and FQNEAQ (reference sequence). CDR3 residues: CASSLVSGFGNTIYF. CDR3 bases: TGTGCCAGCAGCTTAGTCTCGGGATTTGGAAACACCATATATTTT.

This chain connects TRBV11-2 to TRBJ2-7; D is unresolved. The length of the CDR3 is 11 residues. CDR1 and CDR2 (germline): SGHAT, FQNNGV. The ends were cut back, 5 bases at V and 0 bases at J, with 2 bases in the middle. CDR3 sequence: CASSPSYEQYF. In DNA form, the CDR3 reads TGTGCCAGCAGCCCCTCCTACGAGCAGTACTTC.

V and J are TRBV6-4 and TRBJ2-7, with D possibly being TRBD1 or TRBD2 (7 bases each). CDR1 and CDR2 (germline): MRHNA, SNTAGT. The CDR3 is made up of 16 amino acids. The V end lost 0 bases, the J end lost 4 bases, and 16 bases lay between the germline ends. CDR3 in DNA: TGTGCCAGCAGTGACTCGAGGCCAGGGGGGGGGTACGAGCAGTACTTC. This codes for CASSDSRPGGGYEQYF.

The gene calls are TRBV19 and TRBJ2-3, with 8 positions matching TRBD2. V shed 0 bases, J shed 3 bases, and the junction held 5 bases outside the gene matches. The CDR3 runs to 16 residues. Germline-derived CDR1 and CDR2 are LNHDA and SQIVND (reference sequence). CDR3 coding DNA: TGTGCCAGTAGTATAGATGCCGGGGGGGCTACAGATACGCAGTATTTT. Amino acids: CASSIDAGGATDTQYF. The full variable domain, rest sourced from reference TRBV19 and TRBJ2-3, is DGGITQSPKYLFRKEGQNVTLSCEQNLNHDAMYWYRQDPGQGLRLIYYSQIVNDFQKGDIAEGYSVSREKKESFPLTVTSAQKNPTAFYLCASSIDAGGATDTQYFGPGTRLTVL.

The rearrangement joins TRBV7-3 to TRBJ1-2; D might be TRBD1 (5 bases). This CDR3 is 16 amino acids long. V lost 2 bases and J 0 bases, leaving 13 bases between the germline ends. Per germline, CDR1 SGHTA and CDR2 FQGTGA. The CDR3 DNA follows: TGTGCCAGCAGCTTAGTTCCAGGGCAAGCTAACTATGGCTACACCTTC. It translates to CASSLVPGQANYGYTF.

The chain links TRBV27 to TRBJ2-2; D is ambiguous. Germline CDR1 MNHEY, CDR2 SMNVEV (reference sequence). With 6 bases removed from V and 3 bases from J, the gap between germline ends came to 20 bases. This CDR3 region has 17 residues. The chain's CDR3 is CASSPRQSLFYTGELFF. CDR3 coding DNA: TGTGCCAGCAGCCCCCGTCAGTCGTTATTCTACACCGGGGAGCTGTTTTTT.

The CDR3 DNA sequence: TGCGCCAGCAGCCAAGATTTATCCCGCTCCTACGAGCAGTACTTC. This encodes CASSQDLSRSYEQYF. The chain joins TRBV4-3 to TRBJ2-7; D not certain. CDR3 length: 15 residues. Trimming stripped 0 bases from V and 0 bases from J, with 9 bases between. In germline, CDR1 is LGHNA, CDR2 YSLEER.

The CDR3: CASSRAAGNTIYF. In DNA, the CDR3 is TGTGCCAGTAGTAGGGCAGCTGGAAACACCATATATTTT. V and J are TRBV19 and TRBJ1-3; D remains ambiguous. The length of the CDR3 is 13 residues. The V and J ends lost 4 bases and 2 bases respectively, with 6 bases between them. Germline assignment: CDR1 LNHDA and CDR2 SQIVND (reference sequence).

The chain recombines TRBV4-2 with TRBJ1-5; D gene uncertain. V lost 5 bases, J lost 0 bases, and 11 bases lay in between. Per germline, CDR1 LGHNA and CDR2 YNFKEQ. The CDR3 is 15 residues long. The CDR3 loop is CASSYEDGSNQPQHF. The CDR3 DNA reads TGTGCCAGCAGCTATGAAGACGGTAGCAATCAGCCCCAGCATTTT.

Only one count was recorded for this clone. The rearrangement joins TRBV5-1 to TRBJ2-3; possible D gene TRBD2, 6 bases. This CDR3 region has 16 residues. CDR1 is SGHRS and CDR2 is YFSETQ in the germline V gene. V was clipped by 4 bases and J by 1 base, with 16 bases between them. DNA of the CDR3: TGCGCCAGCAGCCTGAATAGCGGCCCCCGCACAGATACGCAGTATTTT. Protein: CASSLNSGPRTDTQYF.

This clone was detected once. V gene TRBV13 combines with J gene TRBJ2-1; 11 positions agree with TRBD2. The CDR3 is 16 residues long. Losses at the gene ends were 4 bases for V and 4 bases for J; bases not matched to a gene: 6. The V gene's germline CDR1 is PRHDT and CDR2 FYEKMQ (reference sequence). CDR3: CASSYTGTSGYNEQFF. The CDR3, as DNA: TGTGCCAGCAGCTACACCGGGACTAGCGGATACAATGAGCAGTTCTTC.

The chain couples TRBV6-1 to TRBJ1-4; TRBD1 might be the D (5 bases). Germline V gene sequence: CDR1 MNHNS, CDR2 SASEGT. The CDR3 length is 16 residues. Trimming took 1 base from V and 0 from J, leaving 9 bases between them. The CDR3 bases are TGTGCCAGCAGTGAAGTTTGGGGGGCAACTAATGAAAAACTGTTTTTT. Encoded protein: CASSEVWGATNEKLFF.

This chain connects TRBV28 to TRBJ1-1; D is possibly TRBD1 (6 bases). Trimming took off 10 bases at V and 1 base at J, with 13 bases between the two ends. Germline lookup yields CDR1 MDHEN and CDR2 SYDVKM. The CDR3 sequence is 13 residues long. In nucleotides, the CDR3 is TGTGCCACCCCGACAGGACCGAACACTGAAGCTTTCTTT. It encodes CATPTGPNTEAFF.

V is TRBV6-1 and J is TRBJ1-6, with TRBD1 matching 10 bases. Germline V CDR1 and CDR2: MNHNS, SASEGT. V shed 4 bases and J 4 bases; nucleotides not matched to a gene: 4. CDR3 size: 16 residues. CDR3 bases: TGTGCCAGCAGTGCCGGGACAGGGGCATATAATTCACCCCTCCACTTT. The encoded protein is CASSAGTGAYNSPLHF.

The gene calls are TRBV28 and TRBJ2-1, with D unresolved. The CDR3 contains 11 residues. V shed 5 bases and J shed 10 bases, with 9 bases lying between them. Germline values: CDR1 MDHEN, CDR2 SYDVKM. The chain's CDR3 is CASSMAREQFF. CDR3 bases: TGTGCCAGCAGTATGGCTCGGGAGCAGTTCTTC.

V is TRBV6-6 and J is TRBJ2-3, with 8 bases identical to TRBD2. Germline V gene data show CDR1 as MNHNY and CDR2 as SVGAGI (reference sequence). CDR3 size: 14 residues. Losses at the gene ends were 4 bases for V and 4 bases for J; bases not matched to a gene: 4. CDR3 nucleotides: TGTGCCAGCAGTTCCAGCGGGAGAGCAGATACGCAGTATTTT. As protein: CASSSSGRADTQYF.